The source of this T cell receptor (beta chain) is a study of CD8 T cells in Susac syndrome. The RNA, 0.5 to 1 ug, was put through reverse transcription using random hexamers. It was immunoSEQ multiplex PCR that amplified TCR beta CDR3 across 54 Vbeta and 13 Jbeta. TCRdb ran MiXCR on the immunoSEQ multiplex PCR reads and lists one entry per CDR3 protein. Found here are 55,000 to 70,000 distinct CDR3 sequences, 95% of them singletons; the top ten hold roughly 0.25%. This TCR came from a human donor in good health. Specimen: CD8+ T cells from PBMCs.

Here the CDR3 reads CASRKRLAGSGTDTQYF. The CDR3 DNA is TGTGCCAGCAGGAAGCGACTAGCGGGGTCGGGTACAGATACGCAGTATTTT. The chain couples TRBV28 to TRBJ2-3; 11 nucleotides match TRBD2. The V gene's germline CDR1 is MDHEN and CDR2 SYDVKM. The CDR3 contains 17 residues. Trimming cost V 6 bases and J 3 bases; bases outside gene matches: 11.